Listed here are 17 T cell receptor beta chains from one sample, sequenced in a study of PD-L1 blockade in urothelial cancer. Sequenced by immunoSEQ multiplex PCR; TCRdb stores in-frame clones only, minus some. The sample has 100,000 or so clones; around 85% are singletons. Sample: PBMCs, taken around atezolizumab (anti-PD-L1) treatment. All receptors come from a man aged 45-65 years with urothelial cancer.

The chain carries TRBV2 and TRBJ2-1; 8 bases fit TRBD2. The ends lost 4 bases at V and 5 bases at J; junction bases unmatched: 4. The germline gives CDR1 SNHLY, CDR2 FYNNEI. The CDR3 spans 14 residues. CDR3 region: CASSGTSRNNEQFF. The CDR3 region has the DNA TGTGCCAGCAGTGGGACTAGCAGGAACAATGAGCAGTTCTTC.

This clone has a handful of counts. The chain uses TRBV28 and TRBJ1-3; D is undetermined. The CDR3 has 15 residues. The germline V and J ends were trimmed by 1 base and 6 bases, with 13 bases remaining between them. CDR1 MDHEN and CDR2 SYDVKM come from the germline V gene. This CDR3 reads CASSLLGGRLNTIYF. CDR3 DNA sequence: TGTGCCAGCAGTTTATTAGGAGGACGGTTAAACACCATATATTTT.

The chain couples TRBV20-1 to TRBJ2-1; D remains unclear. Trimming pared 0 bases from V and 9 bases from J, leaving 6 bases between. This CDR3 has 11 residues. Germline CDR1 reads DFQATT; CDR2 reads SNEGSKA (reference sequence). CDR3 region: CSARDWSEQFF. CDR3 bases: TGCAGTGCTAGAGATTGGAGTGAGCAGTTCTTC.

The gene calls are TRBV19 and TRBJ2-3, with 8 bases aligning to TRBD2. With 3 bases clipped from V and 3 bases from J, the junction kept 5 bases outside the gene matches. CDR3 size: 15 residues. Per germline, CDR1 LNHDA and CDR2 SQIVND (reference sequence). CDR3 sequence: CASSMSGRSTDTQYF. CDR3 coding DNA: TGTGCCAGTAGTATGAGCGGGAGAAGTACAGATACGCAGTATTTT.

The CDR3 coding sequence is TGTGCCAGCAGCTTTTCTGGGACTGCGAACCCACGCGGCTACACCTTC. Translation gives CASSFSGTANPRGYTF. The J gene is TRBJ1-2, the V gene TRBV5-5; TRBD1 might be the D (5 bases). Germline CDR1 SGHKS, CDR2 YYEKEE (reference sequence). The CDR3 sequence is 16 residues long. Trimming stripped 2 bases from V and 8 bases from J, with 22 bases between.

The chain is built from TRBV27 and TRBJ2-5, with TRBD1 matching 10 bases. J lost 5 bases, V lost 6 bases, and 18 bases had no gene match. The CDR3 contains 18 residues. CDR1 is MNHEY, CDR2 SMNVEV, per germline (reference sequence). The CDR3 DNA is TGTGCCAGCAGGCACAAGGCGGGACAGGGGCCTTATTGGGAGACCCAGTACTTC. It specifies CASRHKAGQGPYWETQYF.

This sequence joins TRBV9 and TRBJ2-1; D might be TRBD2 (5 bases). Germline V gene lookup returns CDR1 SGDLS and CDR2 YYNGEE. Deletions cut 0 bases from V and 9 bases from J, with 10 bases between. The CDR3 covers 13 residues. CDR3 sequence: CASSVEGSGEQFF. The CDR3 bases are TGTGCCAGCAGCGTAGAGGGAAGCGGTGAGCAGTTCTTC.

This clone was observed a few times. The J gene is TRBJ1-1, the V gene TRBV19, with 9 bases aligning to TRBD1. CDR3 length equals 14 residues. V gave up 4 bases and J gave up 5 bases; unmatched junction bases: 5. In germline, CDR1 is LNHDA, CDR2 SQIVND (reference sequence). The CDR3 DNA is TGTGCCAGTAGTACGACAGGGGGGAGGACTGAAGCTTTCTTT. Protein product: CASSTTGGRTEAFF.

This clone was seen more than once but under ten times. The chain joins TRBV2 to TRBJ1-5; D may be TRBD1 (6 bases). The CDR3 covers 15 residues. Looked up from germline, CDR1 is SNHLY and CDR2 is FYNNEI. The V and J ends lost 4 bases and 6 bases respectively, with 16 bases between them. The CDR3 loop reads CASSAGTFDSQPQHF. The CDR3 DNA reads as TGTGCCAGCAGTGCAGGGACATTCGATAGTCAGCCCCAGCATTTT.

DNA of the CDR3: TGTGCCAGCACCTACCGGGGAGGCACCTATGGCTACACCTTC. Encoded protein: CASTYRGGTYGYTF. The chain has TRBV6-5 and TRBJ1-2, with unresolved D. V shed 7 bases and J shed 4 bases, with 16 bases lying between them. The CDR3 spans 14 residues. CDR1 is MNHEY and CDR2 is SVGAGI in the germline V gene.

This sequence joins TRBV20-1 and TRBJ2-7, with no clear D. Germline loops: CDR1 DFQATT, CDR2 SNEGSKA (reference sequence). V dropped 5 bases and J dropped 3 bases, with 5 bases sitting between them. This CDR3 has 10 residues. The CDR3 bases are TGCAGTGCTGGTAGCTACGAGCAGTACTTC. Its protein is CSAGSYEQYF.

The rearrangement joins TRBV9 to TRBJ2-1, with TRBD2 matching 7 bases. The CDR3 runs 14 residues. The J segment lost 5 bases and the V segment lost 3 bases, leaving 5 bases of the junction unmatched. The germline V gene has CDR1 SGDLS and CDR2 YYNGEE. The CDR3 DNA reads as TGTGCCAGCAGCGGAGCGGGGCCTAACAATGAGCAGTTCTTC. It is translated as CASSGAGPNNEQFF.

In nucleotides, the CDR3 is TGTGCCAGCAGCTTAAGCGGGAAAGAGACCCAGTACTTC. This gives the protein CASSLSGKETQYF. V is TRBV7-3 and J is TRBJ2-5; possibly TRBD2 for D (6 bases). V dropped 1 base and J dropped 3 bases, with 6 bases sitting between them. The CDR3 is 13 residues long. Per germline, CDR1 SGHTA and CDR2 FQGTGA.

The V and J genes are TRBV28 and TRBJ2-7, with D possibly matching TRBD2 (6 bases). Germline loops: CDR1 MDHEN, CDR2 SYDVKM. Trimming cost V 6 bases and J 2 bases, with 14 bases left between them. The CDR3 covers 14 residues. CDR3 DNA sequence: TGTGCCAGCAGAGCGGGTGGCGGACCCTACGAGCAGTACTTC. This encodes CASRAGGGPYEQYF.

This chain joins TRBV27 and TRBJ1-2; D is unclear. The CDR3 spans 13 residues. V was pared by 5 bases and J by 0 bases, with 7 bases between. The germline V gene encodes CDR1 MNHEY and CDR2 SMNVEV (reference sequence). CDR3 sequence (DNA): TGTGCCAGCAGTAGTGAGGCTAACTATGGCTACACCTTC. Translated, it gives CASSSEANYGYTF.

This sequence joins TRBV10-3 and TRBJ2-1, with D uncertain. V was cut by 4 bases and J by 5 bases, with 9 bases left in between. CDR3 length: 13 amino acids. CDR1 ENHRY and CDR2 SYGVKD come from the germline V gene. DNA for the CDR3: TGTGCCATCAGTGCGATGAGTAACAATGAGCAGTTCTTC. It is translated as CAISAMSNNEQFF.

This chain uses TRBV28 with TRBJ2-3, with D tentatively TRBD1 (8 bases). Trimming removed 5 bases at V and 3 bases at J, with 15 bases between. Germline CDR1 and CDR2: MDHEN and SYDVKM. CDR3 length: 15 amino acids. CDR3 region: CASSRDRGGTDTQYF. The CDR3, as DNA: TGTGCCAGCAGTCGAGACAGGGGAGGGACAGATACGCAGTATTTT.